The 30 T cell receptor beta chains in this list originate from one sample, sequenced in a study of control samples from healthy donors and cancer patients. Measured with immunoSEQ multiplex PCR; TCRdb has only the in-frame clones, and not every one. The repertoire holds some 200,000 clones, with roughly 91% as singletons. Sample: blood. All receptors derive from a man aged 18 to 29 in good health.

This clone has only one observation. The chain recombines TRBV5-1 with TRBJ2-3; weak D call: TRBD2 (6 bases). Trimming stripped 7 bases from V and 12 bases from J, with 18 bases between. The V gene's germline CDR1 is SGHRS and CDR2 YFSETQ. The CDR3 covers 12 residues. This CDR3 reads CASGPEGTPQYF. The DNA for the CDR3 is TGCGCCAGCGGGCCCGAAGGGACTCCTCAGTATTTT.

This clone was seen just once. This sequence joins TRBV19 and TRBJ2-3; maybe TRBD1 (6 bases). The germline V gene encodes CDR1 LNHDA and CDR2 SQIVND (reference sequence). The V end lost 3 bases, the J end lost 6 bases, and 16 bases lay between the germline ends. The CDR3 contains 15 residues. CDR3 in amino acids: CASSMVGGSSDTQYF. Here the CDR3 DNA reads TGTGCCAGTAGTATGGTAGGGGGAAGTTCCGATACGCAGTATTTT.

This chain links TRBV12-3 or TRBV12-4 with TRBJ1-4, with D tentatively TRBD1 (5 bases). The V gene lost 5 bases and the J gene lost 14 bases, with 15 bases spanning the gap. The CDR3 has 12 amino acids. CDR3 bases: TGTGCCAGCAGTCAACCGGGGGGAGGGCTGTTTTTT. This gives the protein CASSQPGGGLFF.

The gene calls are TRBV2 and TRBJ2-7; TRBD2 might be the D (6 bases). Looked up from germline, CDR1 is SNHLY and CDR2 is FYNNEI. Deletions cut 7 bases from V and 0 bases from J, with 13 bases between. The CDR3 consists of 14 residues. CDR3 nucleotide sequence: TGTGCCAGCACCCCCGGGAGTCTCTCCTACGAGCAGTACTTC. Protein: CASTPGSLSYEQYF.

The rearrangement joins TRBV5-5 to TRBJ1-3; D gene uncertain. This CDR3 region has 15 residues. Trimming shortened V by 7 bases and J by 0 bases, and 14 bases separated the two germline ends. The V gene's germline CDR1 is SGHKS and CDR2 YYEKEE (reference sequence). The CDR3 here is CASSGMAFSGNTIYF. In DNA, the CDR3 is TGTGCCAGCTCGGGGATGGCATTCTCTGGAAACACCATATATTTT.

This sequence joins TRBV4-1 and TRBJ1-2; D gene unclear. Germline CDR1 is MGHRA and CDR2 is YSYEKL. The CDR3 extends over 15 amino acids. Trimming left V 7 bases short and J 4 bases short, with 19 bases between. The DNA of the CDR3 is TGCGCCAGCACCCGAGGGAGGGAGGCGTCCTATGGCTACACCTTC. Translating gives CASTRGREASYGYTF.

The table lists this clone with a count of one. The chain couples TRBV28 to TRBJ1-1, with 7 bases that match TRBD1. In germline, CDR1 is MDHEN, CDR2 SYDVKM. V was pared by 5 bases and J by 12 bases, with 9 bases of the junction left unmatched. This CDR3 comprises 12 residues. The CDR3: CASSLQGRFPFF. CDR3 in DNA: TGTGCCAGCAGTCTACAGGGGCGGTTTCCTTTCTTT.

The rearrangement joins TRBV30 to TRBJ2-2; D remains unclear. This CDR3 is built from 11 residues. CDR1 and CDR2 from the germline V gene are GTSNPN and SVGIG (reference sequence). Trimming removed 0 bases from V and 7 bases from J, with 3 bases in between. The CDR3 coding sequence is TGTGCCTGGAGTGTATTCGGGGAGCTGTTTTTT. Its translation: CAWSVFGELFF.

This clone came up a few times. The rearrangement uses TRBV12-3 or TRBV12-4 and TRBJ2-3, with D perhaps being TRBD1 or TRBD2 (5 bases each). V shed 6 bases and J shed 6 bases, with 13 bases lying between them. This CDR3 region has 13 residues. The CDR3 sequence: CASRVGGGDTQYF. CDR3 DNA: TGTGCCAGCAGGGTCGGTGGGGGTGATACGCAGTATTTT.

For the CDR3, the DNA is TGCGCCAGCAGCGACGACAGGGCGCTTCCAGATACGCAGTATTTT. Residues: CASSDDRALPDTQYF. The chain employs TRBV5-1 and TRBJ2-3; 7 bases align to TRBD1. Germline V gene sequence: CDR1 SGHRS, CDR2 YFSETQ. The CDR3 spans 15 residues. The V and J ends lost 4 bases and 4 bases, in that order; junction bases with no gene match: 9.

This chain links TRBV27 with TRBJ2-7; 8 nucleotides match TRBD1. Germline V gene lookup returns CDR1 MNHEY and CDR2 SMNVEV (reference sequence). This CDR3 region has 14 residues. Trimming removed 7 bases from V and 1 base from J; junction bases left unmatched: 6. The CDR3 region has the DNA TGTGCCAGCAAAAGACAGGGGTCATCCTACGAGCAGTACTTC. Protein sequence: CASKRQGSSYEQYF.

The chain carries TRBV7-9 and TRBJ2-7; D is unclear. V lost 7 bases to trimming and J lost 0 bases, with 19 bases between them. This CDR3 region has 16 residues. Germline assignment: CDR1 SEHNR and CDR2 FQNEAQ (reference sequence). As DNA, the CDR3 is TGTGCCAGCACGACTGGCTCCGGATTAAGCTCCTACGAGCAGTACTTC. This codes for CASTTGSGLSSYEQYF.

The CDR3 is CASSPELGSGGYTF. The CDR3 coding sequence is TGTGCCAGCTCACCAGAGTTAGGCTCCGGAGGCTACACCTTC. The rearrangement links TRBV18 to TRBJ1-2, with D uncertain. V was clipped by 2 bases and J by 8 bases, with 15 bases between them. The CDR3 has 14 residues. CDR1 is KGHSH and CDR2 is LQKENI in the germline V gene.

CDR3 sequence (DNA): TGTGCCAGCAGCTTGACAGCCGTTAGCACAGATACGCAGTATTTT. Its translation: CASSLTAVSTDTQYF. This sequence joins TRBV7-2 and TRBJ2-3; tentatively, D is TRBD1 (5 bases). From germline, CDR1 is SGHTA and CDR2 FQGNSA. Trimming removed 3 bases from V and 0 bases from J, with 10 bases in between. The CDR3 contains 15 residues.

The V and J genes are TRBV27 and TRBJ2-5; 7 bases fit TRBD2. This CDR3 is 15 amino acids long. V lost 6 bases, J lost 5 bases, and 12 bases stayed unmatched. Looked up from germline, CDR1 is MNHEY and CDR2 is SMNVEV (reference sequence). The CDR3 sequence is CASRPPGGVVETQYF. CDR3 in DNA: TGTGCCAGCAGACCACCGGGGGGAGTGGTGGAGACCCAGTACTTC.

This clone was observed a few times. The chain recombines TRBV19 with TRBJ1-5; maybe TRBD1 (6 bases). Germline CDR1 LNHDA, CDR2 SQIVND (reference sequence). The CDR3 has 17 amino acids. Trimming removed 3 bases at V and 9 bases at J, with 24 bases between. In DNA, the CDR3 is TGTGCCAGTAGTATTTCAAAGGTACAGGGAACACCACGGCCCCAGCATTTT. Its translation: CASSISKVQGTPRPQHF.

This rearrangement joins TRBV5-4 to TRBJ1-1, with 9 nucleotides matching TRBD1. V was clipped by 4 bases and J by 1 base; unmatched bases: 8. Germline loops: CDR1 SGHNT, CDR2 YYREEE (reference sequence). The CDR3 is 16 residues long. The CDR3 reads CASSKGQGVGNTEAFF. DNA for the CDR3: TGTGCCAGCAGCAAGGGACAGGGAGTAGGGAACACTGAAGCTTTCTTT.

V is TRBV6-5 and J is TRBJ1-1, with a weak D call TRBD1 (6 bases). The germline V gene encodes CDR1 MNHEY and CDR2 SVGAGI. CDR3 size: 13 residues. The V gene lost 5 bases and the J gene lost 1 base, with 8 bases spanning the gap. The CDR3 region has the DNA TGTGCCAGCAGTCGACAGGAGAACACTGAAGCTTTCTTT. This sequence encodes CASSRQENTEAFF.

The chain carries TRBV5-4 and TRBJ1-4; D is perhaps TRBD1 (6 bases). V lost 3 bases and J 6 bases, leaving 9 bases between the germline ends. Germline CDR1 is SGHNT and CDR2 is YYREEE (reference sequence). The CDR3 has 13 residues. The chain's CDR3 is CASSSWTDEKLFF. Here the CDR3 DNA reads TGTGCCAGCAGCTCTTGGACAGATGAAAAACTGTTTTTT.

J is TRBJ1-3 and V is TRBV6-5; 7 bases agree with TRBD1. CDR3 length equals 14 residues. Germline loops: CDR1 MNHEY, CDR2 SVGAGI. V dropped 6 bases and J dropped 2; count of bases not matched to a gene: 4. The CDR3 region is CASRVTGAGNTIYF. The CDR3 DNA reads as TGTGCCAGCAGGGTAACAGGGGCTGGAAACACCATATATTTT.

The gene calls are TRBV28 and TRBJ1-5, with 8 bases matching TRBD1. This CDR3 is 13 amino acids long. Trimming took 9 bases from V and 10 from J; bases not matched to a gene: 11. Germline V CDR1 and CDR2: MDHEN, SYDVKM. The CDR3, as DNA: TGTGCCAGTATACAGGGGGGGTGGGGACCCCAGCATTTT. Its protein product is CASIQGGWGPQHF.

V is TRBV2 and J is TRBJ2-1; TRBD1 matches at 10 bases. This CDR3 has 16 residues. Germline V CDR1 and CDR2: SNHLY, FYNNEI. V dropped 6 bases and J dropped 9; count of bases not matched to a gene: 14. The CDR3 spells CASSKRWTGGNGEQFF. As DNA, the CDR3 is TGTGCCAGCAGCAAAAGGTGGACAGGGGGGAATGGTGAGCAGTTCTTC.

The gene calls are TRBV7-6 and TRBJ1-5, with TRBD1 as a possible D gene (5 bases). This CDR3 has 13 residues. The germline V gene has CDR1 SGHVS and CDR2 FNYEAQ. V was cut by 1 base and J by 7 bases, with 8 bases left in between. CDR3 sequence: CASSLGRDQPQHF. As DNA, the CDR3 is TGTGCCAGCAGCTTAGGCAGGGACCAGCCCCAGCATTTT.

The sample holds one count of this clone. The chain links TRBV25-1 to TRBJ2-1; perhaps TRBD2 as D (6 bases). V was pared by 1 base and J by 3 bases, with 13 bases between. The CDR3 contains 16 residues. Germline V gives CDR1 MGHDK, CDR2 SYGVNS. The CDR3 sequence: CASSEFAGPDYNEQFF. The CDR3, as DNA: TGTGCCAGCAGTGAATTTGCGGGGCCGGACTACAATGAGCAGTTCTTC.

In this sample, this clone turned up a few times. The J gene is TRBJ2-5, the V gene TRBV2, with D unresolved. The V gene's germline CDR1 is SNHLY and CDR2 FYNNEI. The V gene lost 2 bases and the J gene lost 2 bases, with 6 bases spanning the gap. This CDR3 is built from 13 residues. The CDR3 reads CASSETMQETQYF. In DNA form, the CDR3 reads TGTGCCAGCAGTGAAACAATGCAAGAGACCCAGTACTTC.

The chain combines TRBV30 with TRBJ2-1; 8 nucleotides match TRBD2. The CDR3 covers 13 residues. V lost 3 bases to trimming and J lost 6 bases; unmatched junction nucleotides: 4. Germline-derived CDR1 and CDR2 are GTSNPN and SVGIG (reference sequence). CDR3 sequence (DNA): TGTGCCTGGAGCAGCGGGGGACTCAATGAGCAGTTCTTC. Its translation: CAWSSGGLNEQFF.

This clone was observed a handful of times. This chain uses TRBV24-1 with TRBJ1-1; D unclear. This CDR3 is 11 amino acids long. Germline CDR1 is KGHDR and CDR2 is SFDVKD. V lost 4 bases and J 8 bases, leaving 7 bases between the germline ends. DNA of the CDR3: TGTGCCACCAGTGAAGGGAGGGAAGCTTTCTTT. Translated: CATSEGREAFF.

The chain combines TRBV19 with TRBJ1-2; D is possibly TRBD1 (6 bases). The CDR3 extends over 15 amino acids. V lost 7 bases and J lost 0, with 15 bases in between. Per germline, CDR1 LNHDA and CDR2 SQIVND (reference sequence). The CDR3 protein is CASMRTDSSNYGYTF. The CDR3 DNA is TGTGCCAGTATGCGGACAGATTCTTCTAACTATGGCTACACCTTC.

This chain uses TRBV6-5 with TRBJ1-2, with D tentatively TRBD1 (5 bases). The V and J ends lost 6 bases and 4 bases respectively, with 12 bases between them. The CDR3 totals 13 residues. Germline loops: CDR1 MNHEY, CDR2 SVGAGI. The CDR3 DNA is TGTGCCAGCAGGACAGAGTCTTTCTATGGCTACACCTTC. This encodes CASRTESFYGYTF.

The CDR3 region has the DNA TGTGCCAGTAGTTTAGGACCCAGGGCGGTACCTTTCTTT. Amino acids: CASSLGPRAVPFF. The V and J genes are TRBV19 and TRBJ1-1; a possible D gene is TRBD1 (5 bases). V dropped 5 bases and J dropped 12 bases, with 19 bases sitting between them. The CDR3 has 13 amino acids. CDR1 and CDR2 from the germline V gene are LNHDA and SQIVND (reference sequence). Full variable domain (rest looked up from reference TRBV19 and TRBJ1-1): DGGITQSPKYLFRKEGQNVTLSCEQNLNHDAMYWYRQDPGQGLRLIYYSQIVNDFQKGDIAEGYSVSREKKESFPLTVTSAQKNPTAFYLCASSLGPRAVPFFGQGTRLTVV.